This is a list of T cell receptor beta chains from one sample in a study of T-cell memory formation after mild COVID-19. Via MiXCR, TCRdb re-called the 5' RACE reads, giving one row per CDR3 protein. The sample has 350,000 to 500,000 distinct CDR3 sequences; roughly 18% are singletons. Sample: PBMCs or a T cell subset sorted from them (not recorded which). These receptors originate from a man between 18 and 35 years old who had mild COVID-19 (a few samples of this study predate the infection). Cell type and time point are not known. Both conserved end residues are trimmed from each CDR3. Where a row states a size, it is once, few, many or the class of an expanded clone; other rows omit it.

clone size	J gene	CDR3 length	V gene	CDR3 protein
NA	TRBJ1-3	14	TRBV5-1	ASSPQTPYSGNTIY
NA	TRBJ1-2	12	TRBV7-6	ASSLTGGAEGYT
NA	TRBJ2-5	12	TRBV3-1	ASSQDLVQETQY
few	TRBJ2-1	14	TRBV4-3	ASSQDVPGGGDEQF
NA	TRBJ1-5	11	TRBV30	AWSVFSNQPQH
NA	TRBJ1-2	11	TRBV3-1	ASSWGQDSGYT
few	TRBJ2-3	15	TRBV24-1	ATSDRNRTGFIDTQY
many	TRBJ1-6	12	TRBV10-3	AISERGQSSPLH
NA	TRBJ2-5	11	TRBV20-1	SAILQGPETQY
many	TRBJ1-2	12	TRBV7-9	ASSLTGLRDGYT
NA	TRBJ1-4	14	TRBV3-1	ASSLGTAQLNEKLF
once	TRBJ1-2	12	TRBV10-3	AISGTQGDYGYT
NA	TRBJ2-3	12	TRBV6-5	ASSYNGGGDTQY
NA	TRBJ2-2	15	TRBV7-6	ASSPGTGLANTGELF
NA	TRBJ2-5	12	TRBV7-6	ASSAATGDGTQY
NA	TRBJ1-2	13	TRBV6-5	ASSYSSGAPRGYT
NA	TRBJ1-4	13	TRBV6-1	ASIPGHTTNEKLF
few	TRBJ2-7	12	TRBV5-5	ASSLADTAYEQY
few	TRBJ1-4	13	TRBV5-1	ASSPMTGGNEKLF
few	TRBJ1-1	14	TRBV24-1	ATSDPRQGEGTEAF
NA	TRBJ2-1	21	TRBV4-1	ASSQGLGYGTGGARSSYNEQF
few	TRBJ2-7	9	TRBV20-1	SASYLYEQY
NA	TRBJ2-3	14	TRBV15	ATSRVGMTGTDTQY
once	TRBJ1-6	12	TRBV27	ASSLEGSNSPLH
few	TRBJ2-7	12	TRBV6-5	ASSFGQGYYEQY
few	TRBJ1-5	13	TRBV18	ASSPRVDSNQPQH
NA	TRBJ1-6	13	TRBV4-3	ASSQEGGGFWPLH
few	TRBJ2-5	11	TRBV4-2	ASSQEGMETQY
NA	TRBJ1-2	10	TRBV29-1	SVEPQGNGYT
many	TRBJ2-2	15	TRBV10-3	AISRAAGAANTGELF
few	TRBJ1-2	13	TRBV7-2	ASSGGTGEDYGYT
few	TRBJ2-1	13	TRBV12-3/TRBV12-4	ASSPGLAWNNEQF
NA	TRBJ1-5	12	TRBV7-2	ASSLDTSNQPQH
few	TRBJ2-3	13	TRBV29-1	SVDGTSGGADTQY
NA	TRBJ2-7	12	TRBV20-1	SASSTSGPAEQY
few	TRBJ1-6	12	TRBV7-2	ASSLMGLDSPLH
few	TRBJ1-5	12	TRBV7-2	ASSSGQGHQAQH
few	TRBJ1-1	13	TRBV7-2	ASSARGSGDTEAF
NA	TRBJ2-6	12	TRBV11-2	ASGLGSGANVLT
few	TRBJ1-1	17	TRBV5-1	ASSLTDRLDRRRNTEAF
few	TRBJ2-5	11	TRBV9	ASSVLSQETQY
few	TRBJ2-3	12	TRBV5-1	ASSPNQGTDTQY
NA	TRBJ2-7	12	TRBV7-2	ASSLTTVAYEQY
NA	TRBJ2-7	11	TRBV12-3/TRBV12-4	ASRPAGVYEQY
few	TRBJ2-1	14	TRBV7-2	ASSPRYPLSYNEQF